Listed here is a single T cell receptor (beta chain). Its cognate antigen is unknown. After constant-region reverse-primer amplification, full-length variable regions underwent semi-nested PCR with Nested Universal Primer A. From the 5' RACE reads, TCRdb called clonotypes with MiXCR, one entry per CDR3 protein. The table records approximately 29,000 distinct CDR3 sequences, about 26% of them present only once. General study results and limits: Greatest tumor Treg TCR overlap was with tumor naive CD4+ cells. The larger-cohort validation was restricted to a single TCR beta V-J rearrangement rather than whole repertoires.

Between the trimmed V and J ends, which lost 3 bases and 5 bases, there was a span of 8 bases. The CDR3 covers 13 residues. Germline CDR1 and CDR2: MDHEN and SYDVKM. CD25-based Treg depletion was applied to purified naive CD4+ T cells. The V and J genes are TRBV28 and TRBJ2-4; the D is unclear. This TCR derives from a female donor with breast cancer. Input material: naive CD4+ T cells sorted from a lymph node. Subset indicated: naive CD4+ T cells, CD4+CD45RA+CD25-. CDR3 nucleotides: TGTGCCAGCAGTTTGGGCTACCAAAACATTCAGTACTTC. It encodes CASSLGYQNIQYF.